What follows are 5 T cell receptor beta chains derived from one specimen sequenced in a study of T cell repertoires in cytomegalovirus infection. The antigens for these receptors are not known. In TCRdb, the reads were re-called with MiXCR into one record per CDR3 protein. The top ten clones hold over 60% of a sample with approximately 89,000 distinct CDR3 sequences, around 28% of them seen once. Sequenced here: CD8+ T cells from cultured PBMCs, sampled from culture after CMV antigen stimulation. These receptors all stem from a human donor in good health (CMV status not recorded). Some clones in this sample may be carry-over from other donors' samples.

This clonotype was observed at least ten times. This chain links TRBV4-1 with TRBJ1-2, with 11 nucleotides matching TRBD1. The CDR3 runs to 15 residues. V was clipped by 3 bases and J by 4 bases; unmatched bases: 4. Germline V lookup: CDR1 MGHRA, CDR2 YSYEKL. CDR3 nucleotides: TGCGCCAGCAGCCAGGACAGGGGGCAAGGCTATGGCTACACCTTC. Translating it yields CASSQDRGQGYGYTF.

There are a few counts of this clonotype. This chain links TRBV11-2 with TRBJ2-2; D might be TRBD1 (6 bases). The germline V gene encodes CDR1 SGHAT and CDR2 FQNNGV. The CDR3 is 15 amino acids. Deletions cut 3 bases from V and 1 base from J, with 9 bases between. CDR3 sequence reads: CASSFPGQNTGELFF. Here the CDR3 DNA reads TGTGCCAGCAGCTTCCCGGGACAGAACACCGGGGAGCTGTTTTTT. The full variable domain, its missing parts supplied by reference TRBV11-2 and TRBJ2-2, is EAGVAQSPRYKIIEKRQSVAFWCNPISGHATLYWYQQILGQGPKLLIQFQNNGVVDDSQLPKDRFSAERLKGVDSTLKIQPAKLEDSAVYLCASSFPGQNTGELFFGEGSRLTVL.

This clonotype came up a few times. This sequence joins TRBV4-3 and TRBJ1-1; unclear D gene. V lost 2 bases and J 7 bases, leaving 11 bases between the germline ends. Germline V lookup: CDR1 LGHNA, CDR2 YSLEER. CDR3 size: 13 residues. The CDR3 DNA sequence: TGCGCCAGCAGCCAACCACTTGGGATTGAAGCTTTCTTT. Protein product: CASSQPLGIEAFF.

This clonotype occurred a few times. V usage is TRBV5-4 and J usage is TRBJ1-4, with D hard to call. V was pared by 4 bases and J by 0 bases, with 10 bases between. The CDR3 covers 15 residues. Germline V gene lookup returns CDR1 SGHNT and CDR2 YYREEE (reference sequence). The CDR3 spells CASSLTTSTNEKLFF. The CDR3 DNA follows: TGTGCCAGCAGCCTCACCACGTCAACTAATGAAAAACTGTTTTTT.

This rearrangement joins TRBV20-1 to TRBJ2-1; 8 bases fit TRBD2. Germline V lookup: CDR1 DFQATT, CDR2 SNEGSKA (reference sequence). V gave up 3 bases and J gave up 9 bases; unmatched junction bases: 4. The CDR3 sequence is 12 residues long. The CDR3 loop is CSASAGGGEQFF. The CDR3 DNA sequence: TGCAGTGCTAGTGCCGGGGGGGGTGAGCAGTTCTTC.